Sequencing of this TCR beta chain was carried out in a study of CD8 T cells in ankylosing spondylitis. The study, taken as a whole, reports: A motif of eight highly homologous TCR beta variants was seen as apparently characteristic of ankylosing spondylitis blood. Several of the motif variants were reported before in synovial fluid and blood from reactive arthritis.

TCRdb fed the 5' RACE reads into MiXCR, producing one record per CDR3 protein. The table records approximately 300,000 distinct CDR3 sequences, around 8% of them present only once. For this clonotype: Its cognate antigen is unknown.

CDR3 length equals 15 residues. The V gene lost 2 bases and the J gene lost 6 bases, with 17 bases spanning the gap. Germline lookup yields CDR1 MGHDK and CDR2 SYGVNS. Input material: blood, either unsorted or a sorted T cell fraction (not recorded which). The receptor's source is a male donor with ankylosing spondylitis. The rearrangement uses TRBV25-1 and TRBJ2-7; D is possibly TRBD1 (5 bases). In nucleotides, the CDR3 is TGTGCCAGCAGTGAAGGGCAGGGAAGTCCACGCGAGCAGTACTTC. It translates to CASSEGQGSPREQYF.